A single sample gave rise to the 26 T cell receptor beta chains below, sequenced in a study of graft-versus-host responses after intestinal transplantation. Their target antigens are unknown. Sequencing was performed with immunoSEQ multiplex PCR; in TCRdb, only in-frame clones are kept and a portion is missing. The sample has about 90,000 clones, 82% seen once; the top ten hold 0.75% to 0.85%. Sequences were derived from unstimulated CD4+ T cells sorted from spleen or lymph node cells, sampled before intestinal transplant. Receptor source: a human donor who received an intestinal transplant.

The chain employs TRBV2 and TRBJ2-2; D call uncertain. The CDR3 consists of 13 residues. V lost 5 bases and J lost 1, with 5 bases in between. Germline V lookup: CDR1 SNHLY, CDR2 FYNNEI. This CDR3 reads CASSNLNTGELFF. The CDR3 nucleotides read TGTGCCAGCAGTAATCTGAACACCGGGGAGCTGTTTTTT.

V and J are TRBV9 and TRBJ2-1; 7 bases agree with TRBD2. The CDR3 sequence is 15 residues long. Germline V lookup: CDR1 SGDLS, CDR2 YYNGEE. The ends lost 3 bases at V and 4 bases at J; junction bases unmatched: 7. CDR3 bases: TGTGCCAGCAGCGCCCGCGGGGGTTCGTACAATGAGCAGTTCTTC. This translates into CASSARGGSYNEQFF. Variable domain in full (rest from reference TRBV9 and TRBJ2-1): DSGVTQTPKHLITATGQRVTLRCSPRSGDLSVYWYQQSLDQGLQFLIQYYNGEERAKGNILERFSAQQFPDLHSELNLSSLELGDSALYFCASSARGGSYNEQFFGPGTRLTVL.

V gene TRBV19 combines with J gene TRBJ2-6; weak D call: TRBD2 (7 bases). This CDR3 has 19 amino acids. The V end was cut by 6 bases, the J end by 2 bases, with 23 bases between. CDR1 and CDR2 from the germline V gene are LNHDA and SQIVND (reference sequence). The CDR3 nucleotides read TGTGCCAGTAGCAGGCCGGGGGGCGCCCCGGGAACTGGGGCCAACGTCCTGACTTTC. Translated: CASSRPGGAPGTGANVLTF.

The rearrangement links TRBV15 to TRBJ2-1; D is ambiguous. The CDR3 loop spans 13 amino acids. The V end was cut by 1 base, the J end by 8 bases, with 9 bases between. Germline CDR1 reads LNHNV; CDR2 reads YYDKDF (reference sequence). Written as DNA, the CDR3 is TGTGCCACCAGCAGAGCTGTCGCGGATGAGCAGTTCTTC. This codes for CATSRAVADEQFF.

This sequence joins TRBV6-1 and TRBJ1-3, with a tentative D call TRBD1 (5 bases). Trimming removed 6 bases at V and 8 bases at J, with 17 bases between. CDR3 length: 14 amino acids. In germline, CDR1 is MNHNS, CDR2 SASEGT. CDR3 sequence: CASRVPGAGDTIYF. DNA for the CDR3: TGTGCCAGCAGGGTCCCCGGGGCGGGGGACACCATATATTTT.

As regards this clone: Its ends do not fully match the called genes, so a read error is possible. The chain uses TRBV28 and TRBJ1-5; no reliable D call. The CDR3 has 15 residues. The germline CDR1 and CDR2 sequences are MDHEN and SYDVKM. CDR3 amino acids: CARSLWQAFDQPQHF. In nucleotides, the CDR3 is TGTGCCCGCAGTTTATGGCAGGCCTTCGATCAGCCCCAGCATTTT.

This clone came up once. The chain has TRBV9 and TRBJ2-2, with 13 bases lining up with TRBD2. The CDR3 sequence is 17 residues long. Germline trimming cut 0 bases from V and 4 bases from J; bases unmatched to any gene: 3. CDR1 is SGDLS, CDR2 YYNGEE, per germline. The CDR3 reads CASSVGTSGGRTGELFF. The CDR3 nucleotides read TGTGCCAGCAGCGTAGGGACTAGCGGGGGCCGCACCGGGGAGCTGTTTTTT.

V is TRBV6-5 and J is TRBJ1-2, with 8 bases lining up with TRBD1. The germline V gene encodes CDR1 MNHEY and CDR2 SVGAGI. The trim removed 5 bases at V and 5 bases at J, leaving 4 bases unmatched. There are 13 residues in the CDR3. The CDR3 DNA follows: TGTGCCAGCAGTAGCCGGACAGGGTATGGCTACACCTTC. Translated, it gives CASSSRTGYGYTF.

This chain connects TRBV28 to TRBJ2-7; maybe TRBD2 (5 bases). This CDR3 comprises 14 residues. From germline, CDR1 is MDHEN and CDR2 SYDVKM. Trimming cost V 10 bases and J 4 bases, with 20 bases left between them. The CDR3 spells CATEQPRGWYEQYF. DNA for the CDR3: TGTGCCACCGAGCAGCCGCGCGGGTGGTACGAGCAGTACTTC.

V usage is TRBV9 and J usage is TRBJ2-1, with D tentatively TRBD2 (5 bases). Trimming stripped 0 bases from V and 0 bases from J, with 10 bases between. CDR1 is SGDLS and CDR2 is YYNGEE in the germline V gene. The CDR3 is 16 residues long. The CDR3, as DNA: TGTGCCAGCAGCGTAGAGGGAGTTCACTCCTACAATGAGCAGTTCTTC. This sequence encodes CASSVEGVHSYNEQFF. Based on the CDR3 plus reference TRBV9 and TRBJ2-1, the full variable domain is DSGVTQTPKHLITATGQRVTLRCSPRSGDLSVYWYQQSLDQGLQFLIQYYNGEERAKGNILERFSAQQFPDLHSELNLSSLELGDSALYFCASSVEGVHSYNEQFFGPGTRLTVL.

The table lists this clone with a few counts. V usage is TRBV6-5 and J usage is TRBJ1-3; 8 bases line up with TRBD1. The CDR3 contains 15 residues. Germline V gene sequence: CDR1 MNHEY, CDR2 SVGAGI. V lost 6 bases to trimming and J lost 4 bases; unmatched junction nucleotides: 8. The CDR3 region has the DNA TGTGCCAGCAGATTAACAGGGGGAGGAGGAAACACCATATATTTT. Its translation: CASRLTGGGGNTIYF.

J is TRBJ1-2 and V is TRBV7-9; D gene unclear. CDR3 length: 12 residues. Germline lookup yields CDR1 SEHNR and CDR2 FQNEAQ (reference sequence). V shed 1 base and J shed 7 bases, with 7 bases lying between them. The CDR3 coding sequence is TGTGCCAGCAGCTTAGACATTGGTGGCTACACCTTC. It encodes CASSLDIGGYTF.

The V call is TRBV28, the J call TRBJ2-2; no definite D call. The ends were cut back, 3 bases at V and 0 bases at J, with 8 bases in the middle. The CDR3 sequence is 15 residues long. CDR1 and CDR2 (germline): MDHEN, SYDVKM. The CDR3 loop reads CASSFESANTGELFF. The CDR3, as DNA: TGTGCCAGCAGTTTTGAGTCCGCGAACACCGGGGAGCTGTTTTTT.

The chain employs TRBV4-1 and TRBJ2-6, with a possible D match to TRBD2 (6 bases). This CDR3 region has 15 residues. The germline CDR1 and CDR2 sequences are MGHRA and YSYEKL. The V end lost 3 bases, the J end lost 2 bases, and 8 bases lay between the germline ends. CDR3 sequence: CASSHTGAGANVLTF. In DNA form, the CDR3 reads TGCGCCAGCAGCCACACGGGGGCTGGGGCCAACGTCCTGACTTTC.

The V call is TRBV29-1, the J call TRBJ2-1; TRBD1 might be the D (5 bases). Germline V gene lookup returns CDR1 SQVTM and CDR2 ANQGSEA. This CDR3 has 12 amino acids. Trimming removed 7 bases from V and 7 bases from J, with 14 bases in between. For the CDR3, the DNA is TGCAGCGAATCGACAGTTTTGAATGAGCAGTTCTTC. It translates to CSESTVLNEQFF.

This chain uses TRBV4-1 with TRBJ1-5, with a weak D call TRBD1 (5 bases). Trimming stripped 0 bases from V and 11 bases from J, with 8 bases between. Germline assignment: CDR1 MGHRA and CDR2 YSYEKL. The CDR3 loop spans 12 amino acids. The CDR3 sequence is CASSQDEGAQHF. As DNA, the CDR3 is TGCGCCAGCAGCCAAGATGAAGGGGCCCAGCATTTT.

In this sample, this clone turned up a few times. CDR3 nucleotides: TGTGCCAGCAGCTTGGGGGGGGTCACCGGGGAGCTGTTTTTT. Translating it yields CASSLGGVTGELFF. V is TRBV5-6 and J is TRBJ2-2, with a possible D match to TRBD2 (6 bases). Germline V gene sequence: CDR1 SGHDT, CDR2 YYEEEE. V lost 0 bases, J lost 4 bases, and 7 bases lay in between. The CDR3 is 14 amino acids. The entire variable domain, with the rest obtained from reference TRBV5-6 and TRBJ2-2, is as follows: DAGVTQSPTHLIKTRGQQVTLRCSPKSGHDTVSWYQQALGQGPQFIFQYYEEEERQRGNFPDRFSGHQFPNYSSELNVNALLLGDSALYLCASSLGGVTGELFFGEGSRLTVL.

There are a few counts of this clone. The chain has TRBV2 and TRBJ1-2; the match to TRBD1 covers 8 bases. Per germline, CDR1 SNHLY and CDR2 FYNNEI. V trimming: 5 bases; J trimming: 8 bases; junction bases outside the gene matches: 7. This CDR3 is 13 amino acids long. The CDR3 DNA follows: TGTGCCAGCAGTCGGACAGGGCGGGTAGGCTACACCTTC. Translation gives CASSRTGRVGYTF.

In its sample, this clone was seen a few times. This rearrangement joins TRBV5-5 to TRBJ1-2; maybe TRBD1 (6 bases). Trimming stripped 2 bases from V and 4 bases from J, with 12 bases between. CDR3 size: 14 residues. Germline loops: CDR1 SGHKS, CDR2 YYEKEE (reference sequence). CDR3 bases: TGTGCCAGCAGCTTTTCTGGACAGAGCTATGGCTACACCTTC. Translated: CASSFSGQSYGYTF. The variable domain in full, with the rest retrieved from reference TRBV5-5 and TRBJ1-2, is DAGVTQSPTHLIKTRGQQVTLRCSPISGHKSVSWYQQVLGQGPQFIFQYYEKEERGRGNFPDRFSARQFPNYSSELNVNALLLGDSALYLCASSFSGQSYGYTFGSGTRLTVV.

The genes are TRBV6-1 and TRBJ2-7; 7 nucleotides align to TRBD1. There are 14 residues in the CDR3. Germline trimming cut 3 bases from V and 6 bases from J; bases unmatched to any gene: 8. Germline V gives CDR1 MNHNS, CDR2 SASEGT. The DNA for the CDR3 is TGTGCCAGCAGTGAGGAGACAGGGAGAAGCGAGCAGTACTTC. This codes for CASSEETGRSEQYF.

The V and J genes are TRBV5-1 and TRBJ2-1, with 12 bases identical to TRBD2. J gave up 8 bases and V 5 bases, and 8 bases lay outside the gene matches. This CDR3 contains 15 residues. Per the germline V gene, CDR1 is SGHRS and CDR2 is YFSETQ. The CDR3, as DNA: TGCGCCAGCAGTCTGACTAGCGGGAGTAAGGATGAGCAGTTCTTC. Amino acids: CASSLTSGSKDEQFF.

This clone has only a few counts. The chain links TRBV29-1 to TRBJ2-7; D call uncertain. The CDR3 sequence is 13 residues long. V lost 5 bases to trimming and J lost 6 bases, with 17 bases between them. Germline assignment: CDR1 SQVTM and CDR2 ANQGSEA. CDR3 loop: CSVCDWPLREQYF. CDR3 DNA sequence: TGCAGCGTTTGCGACTGGCCCCTTCGCGAGCAGTACTTC.

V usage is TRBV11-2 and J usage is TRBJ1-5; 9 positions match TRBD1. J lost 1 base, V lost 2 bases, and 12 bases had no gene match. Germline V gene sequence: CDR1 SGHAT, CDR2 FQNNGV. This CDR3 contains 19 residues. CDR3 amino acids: CASSLPHKQGARSNQPQHF. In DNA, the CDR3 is TGTGCCAGCAGCTTACCCCACAAACAGGGGGCGAGGAGCAATCAGCCCCAGCATTTT.

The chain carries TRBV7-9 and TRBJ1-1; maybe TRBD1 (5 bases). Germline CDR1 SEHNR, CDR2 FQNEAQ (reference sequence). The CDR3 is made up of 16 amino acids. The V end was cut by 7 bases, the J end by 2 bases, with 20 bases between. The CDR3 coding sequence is TGTGCCAGCACCGTTTGGGTTCGGGGGACCAACACTGAAGCTTTCTTT. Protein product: CASTVWVRGTNTEAFF.

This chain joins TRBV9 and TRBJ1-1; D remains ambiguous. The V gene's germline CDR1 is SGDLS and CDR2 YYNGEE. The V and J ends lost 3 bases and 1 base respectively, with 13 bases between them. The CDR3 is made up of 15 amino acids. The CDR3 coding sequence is TGTGCCAGCAGCGCCCGTGGTGCGGAGAACACTGAAGCTTTCTTT. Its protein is CASSARGAENTEAFF.

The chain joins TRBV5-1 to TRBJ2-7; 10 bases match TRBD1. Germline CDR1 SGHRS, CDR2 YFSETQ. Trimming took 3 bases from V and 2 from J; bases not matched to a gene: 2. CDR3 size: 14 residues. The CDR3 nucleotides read TGCGCCAGCAGCTGGGGGACAGGGGCCTACGAGCAGTACTTC. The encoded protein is CASSWGTGAYEQYF.